The following is a TCR beta chain sequence with its context. This sample was taken from a study of blood T cell repertoires in COVID-19. Study-wide context: T cells, B-cell-depleted T cells, or PBMCs supplied cDNA or gDNA.

In the authors' workflow: Reference gene primer amplification gave estimated nucleated cell counts. Repertoires were generated with immunoSEQ multiplex PCR, while TCRdb's copy carries only in-frame clones and drops some. V and J calls and clone size follow that table, whereas D and trimming were derived from the DNA. The data show 170,000 or so clones, 85% to 95% seen once. The CDR3 is made up of 12 amino acids. Between the trimmed V and J ends, which lost 0 bases and 4 bases, there was a span of 6 bases. Germline CDR1 and CDR2: GTSNPN and SVGIG (reference sequence). The sample taken for sequencing was peripheral blood. The sequence came from a man aged 50 to 59 with acute or convalescent COVID-19. This chain uses TRBV30 with TRBJ1-2; D unclear. The CDR3 protein is CAWSVAGYGYTF. The CDR3 nucleotides are TGTGCCTGGAGTGTAGCGGGCTATGGCTACACCTTC.